These T cell receptor beta chains were read from a single sample in a study of T cell repertoires in cytomegalovirus infection. These receptors are not linked to any known antigen. TCRdb itself ran the reads through MiXCR, one entry per CDR3 protein. The sample contains hundreds of thousands of distinct CDR3 sequences, around 31% of which appear only once. Sequencing was performed on cultured PBMCs, taken from culture after CMV antigen stimulation. Receptor source: a human donor in good health (CMV status not recorded). Some clones in this sample may be carry-over from other donors' samples. CDR3s include the opening cysteine and the closing phenylalanine or tryptophan.

V gene: TRBV7-2; J gene: TRBJ1-5; CDR3 length: 15; CDR3 protein: CASSKTQGQGQPQHF
V gene: TRBV7-9; J gene: TRBJ1-2; CDR3 length: 16; CDR3 protein: CASSLRTVRTNYGYTF
V gene: TRBV6-5; J gene: TRBJ2-3; CDR3 length: 16; CDR3 protein: CASSYPTPISTDTQYF
V gene: TRBV7-2; J gene: TRBJ2-1; CDR3 length: 15; CDR3 protein: CASRRTGSSYNEQFF
V gene: TRBV7-8; J gene: TRBJ1-6; CDR3 length: 14; CDR3 protein: CASSLAFTDSPLHF
V gene: TRBV20-1; J gene: TRBJ1-1; CDR3 length: 12; CDR3 protein: CSASLLNTEAFF
V gene: TRBV10-3; J gene: TRBJ1-3; CDR3 length: 16; CDR3 protein: CAISAGTAYSGNTIYF
V gene: TRBV19; J gene: TRBJ1-6; CDR3 length: 14; CDR3 protein: CASRKRDRASPLHF
V gene: TRBV7-2; J gene: TRBJ1-6; CDR3 length: 14; CDR3 protein: CASSIGTAYSPLHF
V gene: TRBV12-5; J gene: TRBJ1-1; CDR3 length: 13; CDR3 protein: CASGLVPGTEAFF
V gene: TRBV7-2; J gene: TRBJ2-1; CDR3 length: 16; CDR3 protein: CASSLAGGAGYNEQFF
V gene: TRBV12-3/TRBV12-4; J gene: TRBJ2-1; CDR3 length: 14; CDR3 protein: CASSGNRGRDEQFF
V gene: TRBV20-1; J gene: TRBJ2-5; CDR3 length: 13; CDR3 protein: CSASPGLGETQYF
V gene: TRBV19; J gene: TRBJ2-3; CDR3 length: 16; CDR3 protein: CASTNRAGDGTDTQYF
V gene: TRBV7-2; J gene: TRBJ1-5; CDR3 length: 12; CDR3 protein: CASSPTLSPQHF
V gene: TRBV7-2; J gene: TRBJ2-1; CDR3 length: 18; CDR3 protein: CASSLFPFGGGSYNEQFF
V gene: TRBV2; J gene: TRBJ1-2; CDR3 length: 13; CDR3 protein: CASIQDSYYGYTF
V gene: TRBV11-2; J gene: TRBJ2-1; CDR3 length: 14; CDR3 protein: CASSDRGSYNEQFF
V gene: TRBV2; J gene: TRBJ2-2; CDR3 length: 14; CDR3 protein: CASSNRQDTGELFF
V gene: TRBV7-2; J gene: TRBJ2-1; CDR3 length: 14; CDR3 protein: CASSLWAGGHEQFF
V gene: TRBV19; J gene: TRBJ2-2; CDR3 length: 15; CDR3 protein: CASGARVGNTGELFF
V gene: TRBV12-3/TRBV12-4; J gene: TRBJ2-7; CDR3 length: 15; CDR3 protein: CASSFMSSGVYEQYF
V gene: TRBV7-2; J gene: TRBJ2-5; CDR3 length: 17; CDR3 protein: CASSLRKAGGRGETQYF
V gene: TRBV12-3/TRBV12-4; J gene: TRBJ2-7; CDR3 length: 15; CDR3 protein: CASSPSRQGLNEQYF
V gene: TRBV7-2; J gene: TRBJ2-3; CDR3 length: 15; CDR3 protein: CASSLSGTDTDTQYF
V gene: TRBV5-4; J gene: TRBJ2-5; CDR3 length: 14; CDR3 protein: CASRPGVTLGTQYF
V gene: TRBV7-6; J gene: TRBJ2-1; CDR3 length: 15; CDR3 protein: CASSLLGGPYGEQFF
V gene: TRBV7-2; J gene: TRBJ2-7; CDR3 length: 16; CDR3 protein: CASSLAPGTGLYEQYF
V gene: TRBV7-2; J gene: TRBJ2-3; CDR3 length: 13; CDR3 protein: CASSLESTDTQYF
V gene: TRBV4-2; J gene: TRBJ1-4; CDR3 length: 17; CDR3 protein: CASSQDLLTGTNEKLFF
V gene: TRBV20-1; J gene: TRBJ2-2; CDR3 length: 16; CDR3 protein: CSARPDSGQGFGELFF
V gene: TRBV7-9; J gene: TRBJ2-5; CDR3 length: 13; CDR3 protein: CASSPGLPRTQYF
V gene: TRBV7-2; J gene: TRBJ2-7; CDR3 length: 11; CDR3 protein: CASKVQYEQYF
V gene: TRBV7-2; J gene: TRBJ2-2; CDR3 length: 14; CDR3 protein: CASSFHRETGELFF
V gene: TRBV20-1; J gene: TRBJ2-1; CDR3 length: 13; CDR3 protein: CSVLGQGAWEQFF
V gene: TRBV7-9; J gene: TRBJ2-3; CDR3 length: 14; CDR3 protein: CASVRGSRTDTQYF
V gene: TRBV20-1; J gene: TRBJ2-1; CDR3 length: 18; CDR3 protein: CSAIQIQGATTNYNEQFF
V gene: TRBV6-2/TRBV6-3; J gene: TRBJ1-2; CDR3 length: 14; CDR3 protein: CASSRGPMNYGYTF
V gene: TRBV10-2; J gene: TRBJ1-5; CDR3 length: 13; CDR3 protein: CASTPALYQPQHF
V gene: TRBV7-2; J gene: TRBJ2-4; CDR3 length: 16; CDR3 protein: CASSFTGVSAKNIQYF
V gene: TRBV7-6; J gene: TRBJ2-1; CDR3 length: 15; CDR3 protein: CASSLGSGAYNDQFF
V gene: TRBV7-4; J gene: TRBJ2-6; CDR3 length: 15; CDR3 protein: CASTPGWGGANVLTF
V gene: TRBV27; J gene: TRBJ2-6; CDR3 length: 17; CDR3 protein: CASSPLGASSGANVLTF
V gene: TRBV7-2; J gene: TRBJ2-5; CDR3 length: 14; CDR3 protein: CASSFDRYQETQYF
V gene: TRBV7-8; J gene: TRBJ2-3; CDR3 length: 15; CDR3 protein: CASSLGPGGPDTQYF
V gene: TRBV28; J gene: TRBJ2-7; CDR3 length: 13; CDR3 protein: CASLRGNSYEQYF
V gene: TRBV7-2; J gene: TRBJ2-1; CDR3 length: 13; CDR3 protein: CASSSPPNNEQFF
V gene: TRBV7-2; J gene: TRBJ2-5; CDR3 length: 13; CDR3 protein: CASSFRTRETQYF
V gene: TRBV5-4; J gene: TRBJ1-4; CDR3 length: 14; CDR3 protein: CASSRQGGREKLFF
V gene: TRBV12-3/TRBV12-4; J gene: TRBJ2-2; CDR3 length: 16; CDR3 protein: CASSLDWGGSSGELFF
V gene: TRBV7-2; J gene: TRBJ2-1; CDR3 length: 14; CDR3 protein: CASSLLPVYNEQFF
V gene: TRBV6-1; J gene: TRBJ2-7; CDR3 length: 13; CDR3 protein: CASSAAPFYEQYF
V gene: TRBV7-6; J gene: TRBJ2-2; CDR3 length: 15; CDR3 protein: CASTVDPGLAGELFF
V gene: TRBV20-1; J gene: TRBJ2-1; CDR3 length: 15; CDR3 protein: CSASGAGNSYNEQFF
V gene: TRBV7-2; J gene: TRBJ2-5; CDR3 length: 15; CDR3 protein: CASSLDVMGQETQYF
V gene: TRBV12-3/TRBV12-4; J gene: TRBJ1-2; CDR3 length: 15; CDR3 protein: CASSLGTGPNYGYTF
V gene: TRBV6-6; J gene: TRBJ2-7; CDR3 length: 14; CDR3 protein: CASSGGDSSYEQYF
V gene: TRBV11-2; J gene: TRBJ2-1; CDR3 length: 16; CDR3 protein: CASSIGGLRSYNEQFF